This T cell receptor (beta chain) was sequenced in a study of blood T cell repertoires in COVID-19. Assay used: immunoSEQ multiplex PCR; TCRdb lists only in-frame clones, some missing. Among over 50,000 clones listed, approximately 86% were seen once. The V and J ends lost 2 bases and 5 bases respectively, with 8 bases between them. The CDR3 runs 13 residues. Per the germline V gene, CDR1 is SGHNT and CDR2 is YYREEE (reference sequence). The sample consisted of peripheral blood. This rearrangement joins TRBV5-4 to TRBJ1-5, with TRBD1 as a possible D gene (5 bases). This TCR derives from a human donor in a cohort sampled during active COVID-19. The CDR3 nucleotides read TGTGCCAGCAGCTTAGACAGATATCAGCCCCAGCATTTT. This translates into CASSLDRYQPQHF.